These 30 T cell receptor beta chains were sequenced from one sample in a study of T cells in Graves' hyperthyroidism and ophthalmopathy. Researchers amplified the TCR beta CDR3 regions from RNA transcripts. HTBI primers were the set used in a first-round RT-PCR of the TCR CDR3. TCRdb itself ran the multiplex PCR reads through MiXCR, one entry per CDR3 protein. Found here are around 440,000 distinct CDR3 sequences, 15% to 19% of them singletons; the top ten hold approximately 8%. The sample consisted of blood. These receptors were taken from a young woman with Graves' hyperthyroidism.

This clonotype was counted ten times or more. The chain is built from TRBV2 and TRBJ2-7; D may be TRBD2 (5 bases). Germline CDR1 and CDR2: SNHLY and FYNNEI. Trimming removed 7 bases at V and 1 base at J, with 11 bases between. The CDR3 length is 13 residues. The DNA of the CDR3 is TGTGCCAGCATAGTTAGAGGGTCCTACGAGCAGTACTTC. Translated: CASIVRGSYEQYF.

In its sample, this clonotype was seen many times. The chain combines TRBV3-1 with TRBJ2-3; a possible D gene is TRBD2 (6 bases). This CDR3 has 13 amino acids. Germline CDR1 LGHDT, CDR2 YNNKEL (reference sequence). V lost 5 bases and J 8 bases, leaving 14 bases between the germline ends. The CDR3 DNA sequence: TGTGCCAGCAGCTCCCGGAAGGAGGGTACGCAGTATTTT. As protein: CASSSRKEGTQYF.

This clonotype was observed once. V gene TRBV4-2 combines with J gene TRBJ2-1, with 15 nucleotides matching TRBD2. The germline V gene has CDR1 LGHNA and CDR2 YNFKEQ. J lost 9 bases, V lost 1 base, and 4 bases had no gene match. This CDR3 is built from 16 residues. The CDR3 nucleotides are TGTGCCAGCAGCCAAGGGGTGGGACTAGCGGGGGGTGAGCAGTTCTTC. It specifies CASSQGVGLAGGEQFF.

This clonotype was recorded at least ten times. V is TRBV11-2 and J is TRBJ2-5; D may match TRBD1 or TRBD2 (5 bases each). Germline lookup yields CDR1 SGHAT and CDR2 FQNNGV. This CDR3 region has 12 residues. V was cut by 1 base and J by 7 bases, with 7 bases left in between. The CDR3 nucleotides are TGTGCCAGCAGCTTAGTGAGGGGGACCCAGTACTTC. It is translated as CASSLVRGTQYF.

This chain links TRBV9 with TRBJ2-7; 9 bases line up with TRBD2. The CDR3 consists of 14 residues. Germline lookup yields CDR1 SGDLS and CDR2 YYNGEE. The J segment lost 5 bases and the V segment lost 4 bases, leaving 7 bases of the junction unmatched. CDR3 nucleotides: TGTGCCAGCAGCCCGGGGACTAGCTGGGACGAGCAGTACTTC. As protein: CASSPGTSWDEQYF.

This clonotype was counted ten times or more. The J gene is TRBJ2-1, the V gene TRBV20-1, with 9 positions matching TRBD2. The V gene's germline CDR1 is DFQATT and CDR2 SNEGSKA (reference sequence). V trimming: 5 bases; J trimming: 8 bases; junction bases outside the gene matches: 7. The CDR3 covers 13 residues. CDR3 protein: CSAPGTSIHEQFF. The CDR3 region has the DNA TGCAGTGCTCCCGGGACTAGCATCCATGAGCAGTTCTTC.

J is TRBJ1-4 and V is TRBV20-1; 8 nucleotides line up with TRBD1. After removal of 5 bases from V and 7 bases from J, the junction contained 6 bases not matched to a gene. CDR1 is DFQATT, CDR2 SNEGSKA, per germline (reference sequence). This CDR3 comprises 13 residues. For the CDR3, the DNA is TGCAGTGCTGACAGGGGCGGGAGTGAAAAACTGTTTTTT. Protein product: CSADRGGSEKLFF.

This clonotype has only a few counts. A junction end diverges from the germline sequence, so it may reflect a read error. CDR3 sequence: CAGSNGQGNYGYTF. The CDR3 DNA reads as TGTGCCGGCAGCAACGGACAGGGTAACTATGGCTACACCTTC. The chain carries TRBV6-2 or TRBV6-3 and TRBJ1-2; TRBD1 agrees at 8 bases. The CDR3 has 14 amino acids. CDR1 and CDR2 (germline): MNHEY, SVGEGT.

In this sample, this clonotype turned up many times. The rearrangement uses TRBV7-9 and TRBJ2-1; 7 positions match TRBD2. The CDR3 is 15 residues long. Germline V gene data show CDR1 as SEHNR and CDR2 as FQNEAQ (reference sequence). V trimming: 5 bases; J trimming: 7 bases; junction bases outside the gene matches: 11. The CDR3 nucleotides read TGTGCCAGCAGCCAATCCGGGACTAAGTATAATGAGCAGTTCTTC. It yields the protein CASSQSGTKYNEQFF.

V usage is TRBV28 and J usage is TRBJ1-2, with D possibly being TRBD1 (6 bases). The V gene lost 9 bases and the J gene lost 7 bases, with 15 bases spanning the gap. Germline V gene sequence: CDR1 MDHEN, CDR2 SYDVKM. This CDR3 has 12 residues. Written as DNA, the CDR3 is TGTGCCAGTACCCGGACAGAGGGTGGCTACACCTTC. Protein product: CASTRTEGGYTF.

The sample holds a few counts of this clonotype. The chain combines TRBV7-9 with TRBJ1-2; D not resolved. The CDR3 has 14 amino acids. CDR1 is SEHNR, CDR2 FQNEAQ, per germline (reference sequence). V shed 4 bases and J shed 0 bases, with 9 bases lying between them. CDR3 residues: CASSSAEANYGYTF. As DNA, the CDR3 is TGTGCCAGCAGCTCCGCAGAGGCTAACTATGGCTACACCTTC.

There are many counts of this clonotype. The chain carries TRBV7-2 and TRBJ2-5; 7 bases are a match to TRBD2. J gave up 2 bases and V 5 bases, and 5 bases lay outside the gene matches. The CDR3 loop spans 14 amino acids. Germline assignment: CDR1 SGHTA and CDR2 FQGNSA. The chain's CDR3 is CASSHGRGQETQYF. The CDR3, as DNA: TGTGCCAGCAGCCACGGGCGGGGGCAAGAGACCCAGTACTTC.

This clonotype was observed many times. In DNA form, the CDR3 reads TGTGCCAGCAGTTTACGAATAGGGGGCACAGATACGCAGTATTTT. The encoded protein is CASSLRIGGTDTQYF. V gene TRBV28 combines with J gene TRBJ2-3; possibly TRBD1 for D (5 bases). CDR1 is MDHEN and CDR2 is SYDVKM in the germline V gene. The length of the CDR3 is 15 residues. The V gene lost 2 bases and the J gene lost 1 base, with 10 bases spanning the gap. The full variable domain, completed using reference TRBV28 and TRBJ2-3, is DVKVTQSSRYLVKRTGEKVFLECVQDMDHENMFWYRQDPGLGLRLIYFSYDVKMKEKGDIPEGYSVSREKKERFSLILESASTNQTSMYLCASSLRIGGTDTQYFGPGTRLTVL.

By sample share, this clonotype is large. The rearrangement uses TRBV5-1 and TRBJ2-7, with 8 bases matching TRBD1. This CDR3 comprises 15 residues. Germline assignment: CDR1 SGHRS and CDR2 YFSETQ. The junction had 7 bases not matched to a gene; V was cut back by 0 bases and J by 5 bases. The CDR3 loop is CASSLVGRGQNEQYF. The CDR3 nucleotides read TGCGCCAGCAGCTTGGTTGGCAGGGGGCAGAACGAGCAGTACTTC.

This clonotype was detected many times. The CDR3 nucleotides are TGTGCCAGCAGTTTAGGGGTCCTAGGCGCGGGGGGGCAGTTCTTC. Translation gives CASSLGVLGAGGQFF. The chain links TRBV12-3 or TRBV12-4 to TRBJ2-1; 8 bases line up with TRBD2. V gave up 1 base and J gave up 12 bases; unmatched junction bases: 11. The CDR3 has 15 amino acids.

CDR3 amino acids: CASRIAGGLRNEQFF. CDR3 DNA: TGCGCCAGCAGGATAGCGGGGGGGCTAAGAAATGAGCAGTTCTTC. The genes are TRBV4-1 and TRBJ2-1; 11 bases align to TRBD2. The trim removed 6 bases at V and 7 bases at J, leaving 8 bases unmatched. The CDR3 loop spans 15 amino acids. The germline V gene has CDR1 MGHRA and CDR2 YSYEKL.

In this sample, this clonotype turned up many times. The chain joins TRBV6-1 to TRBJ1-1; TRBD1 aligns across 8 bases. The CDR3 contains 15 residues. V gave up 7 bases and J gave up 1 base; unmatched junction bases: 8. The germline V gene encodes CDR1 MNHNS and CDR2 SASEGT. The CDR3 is CASNDRGRGNTEAFF. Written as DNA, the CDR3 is TGTGCCAGCAACGACAGGGGAAGAGGGAACACTGAAGCTTTCTTT.

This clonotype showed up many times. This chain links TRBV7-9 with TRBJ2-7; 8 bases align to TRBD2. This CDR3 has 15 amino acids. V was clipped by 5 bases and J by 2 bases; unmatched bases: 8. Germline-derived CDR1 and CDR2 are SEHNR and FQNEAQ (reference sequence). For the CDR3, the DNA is TGTGCCAGCAGCCAGGTAGCGGGACGGGCCTACGAGCAGTACTTC. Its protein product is CASSQVAGRAYEQYF.

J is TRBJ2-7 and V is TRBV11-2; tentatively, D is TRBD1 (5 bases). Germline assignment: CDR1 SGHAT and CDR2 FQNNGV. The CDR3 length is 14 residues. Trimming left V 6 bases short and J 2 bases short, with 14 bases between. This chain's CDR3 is CASRANRGTYEQYF. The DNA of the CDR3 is TGTGCCAGCAGAGCAAATAGGGGCACCTACGAGCAGTACTTC.

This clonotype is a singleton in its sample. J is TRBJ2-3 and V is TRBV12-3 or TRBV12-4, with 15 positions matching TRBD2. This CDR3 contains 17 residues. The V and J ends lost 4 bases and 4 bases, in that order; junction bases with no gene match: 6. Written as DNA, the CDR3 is TGTGCCAGCAGTTCTAGCCGGACTAGCGGGGGGGCAGATACGCAGTATTTT. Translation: CASSSSRTSGGADTQYF.

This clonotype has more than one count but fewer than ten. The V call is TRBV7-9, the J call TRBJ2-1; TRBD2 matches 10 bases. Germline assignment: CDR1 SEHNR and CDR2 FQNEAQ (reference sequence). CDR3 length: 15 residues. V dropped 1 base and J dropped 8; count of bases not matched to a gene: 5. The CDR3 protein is CASSLGLAGVYEQFF. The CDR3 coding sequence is TGTGCCAGCAGCTTAGGGCTAGCGGGAGTGTATGAGCAGTTCTTC.

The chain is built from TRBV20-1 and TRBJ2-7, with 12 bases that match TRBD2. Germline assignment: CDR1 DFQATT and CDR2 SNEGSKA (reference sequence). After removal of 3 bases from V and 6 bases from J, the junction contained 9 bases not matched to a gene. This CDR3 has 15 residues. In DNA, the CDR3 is TGCAGTGCTAGGATTTTGGCTAGCGGGAGGGGCGAGCAGTACTTC. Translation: CSARILASGRGEQYF.

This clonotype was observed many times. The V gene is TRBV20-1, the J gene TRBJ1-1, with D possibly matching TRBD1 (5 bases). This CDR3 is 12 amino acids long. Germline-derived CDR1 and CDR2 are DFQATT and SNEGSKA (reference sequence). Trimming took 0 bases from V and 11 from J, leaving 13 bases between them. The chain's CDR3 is CSAREEAGFAFF. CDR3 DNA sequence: TGCAGTGCTAGAGAGGAGGCAGGGTTCGCTTTCTTT.

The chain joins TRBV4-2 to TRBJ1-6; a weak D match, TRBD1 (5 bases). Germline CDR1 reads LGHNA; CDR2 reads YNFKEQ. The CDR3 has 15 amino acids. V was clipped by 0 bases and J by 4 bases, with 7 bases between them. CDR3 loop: CASSQETVYNSPLHF. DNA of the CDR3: TGTGCCAGCAGCCAAGAGACAGTATATAATTCACCCCTCCACTTT.

DNA of the CDR3: TGTGCCACCCAGTCCGATGGGCCTTCTGAAGCTTTCTTT. It codes for CATQSDGPSEAFF. The chain employs TRBV10-3 and TRBJ1-1; D is unresolved. The CDR3 runs to 13 residues. Trimming took off 10 bases at V and 6 bases at J, with 18 bases between the two ends. Germline CDR1 ENHRY, CDR2 SYGVKD.

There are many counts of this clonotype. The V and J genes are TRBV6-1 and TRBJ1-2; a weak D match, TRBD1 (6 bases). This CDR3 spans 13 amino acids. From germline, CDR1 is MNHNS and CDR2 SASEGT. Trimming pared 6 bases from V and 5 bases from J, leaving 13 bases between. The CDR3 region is CASSRGVYYGYTF. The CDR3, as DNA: TGTGCCAGCAGCAGGGGTGTATATTATGGCTACACCTTC.

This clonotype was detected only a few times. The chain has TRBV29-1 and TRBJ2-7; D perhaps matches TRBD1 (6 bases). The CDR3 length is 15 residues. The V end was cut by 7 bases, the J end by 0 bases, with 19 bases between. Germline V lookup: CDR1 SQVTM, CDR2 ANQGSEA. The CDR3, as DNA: TGCAGCGCCTACGTGACAGGAATTTTCTCCTACGAGCAGTACTTC. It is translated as CSAYVTGIFSYEQYF.

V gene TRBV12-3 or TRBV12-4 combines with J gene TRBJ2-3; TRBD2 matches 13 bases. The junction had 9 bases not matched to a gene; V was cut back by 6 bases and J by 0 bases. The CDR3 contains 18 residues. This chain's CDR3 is CASRGLAGASPSTDTQYF. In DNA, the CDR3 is TGTGCCAGCAGAGGACTAGCGGGAGCATCTCCTAGCACAGATACGCAGTATTTT.

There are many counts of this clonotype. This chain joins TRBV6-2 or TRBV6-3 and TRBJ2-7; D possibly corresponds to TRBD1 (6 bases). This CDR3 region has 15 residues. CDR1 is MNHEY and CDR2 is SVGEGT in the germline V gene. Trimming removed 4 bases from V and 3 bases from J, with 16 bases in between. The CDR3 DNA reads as TGTGCCAGCAGTTTAATTGGAACAGGGAACTACGAGCAGTACTTC. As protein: CASSLIGTGNYEQYF.

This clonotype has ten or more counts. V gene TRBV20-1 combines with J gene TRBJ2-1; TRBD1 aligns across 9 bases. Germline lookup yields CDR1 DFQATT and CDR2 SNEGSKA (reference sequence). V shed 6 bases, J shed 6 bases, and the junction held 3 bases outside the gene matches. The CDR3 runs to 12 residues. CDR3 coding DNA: TGCAGTGCCCTGACAGGGGGCAATGAGCAGTTCTTC. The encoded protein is CSALTGGNEQFF.